This T cell receptor (beta chain) emerged from a study of glioma-infiltrating T cells. The iRepertoire nested amplicon-rescue multiplex PCR amplified TCR alpha and beta CDR3s from RNA. Tissue mRNA or PBMC total RNA, roughly 100-400 ng, went into one-step reverse transcription and amplification. In TCRdb, the multiplex PCR reads were re-called with MiXCR into one record per CDR3 protein. The top ten hold 35% of the sample, which has over 100,000 distinct CDR3 sequences, around 25% seen once. This clonotype was counted ten times or more. The antigen is not known. Points from the study as a whole: Very few CDR3 sequences were shared between tissue and blood. Tissue-blood divergence was below expectation in non-neoplastic patients, above in gliomas.

There are 16 residues in the CDR3. Trimming removed 0 bases from V and 0 bases from J, with 12 bases in between. In germline, CDR1 is DFQATT, CDR2 SNEGSKA (reference sequence). The sample taken for sequencing was glioma tissue, nonneoplastic brain tissue, or PBMCs (not recorded which). The sequence was collected from a human donor with low-grade glioma or glioblastoma, undergoing nonglioma brain surgery, or in good health (not recorded which). The V and J genes are TRBV20-1 and TRBJ2-1; D unclear. The CDR3 DNA reads as TGCAGTGCTAGAGATTGGCGCCTAAGCTCCTACAATGAGCAGTTCTTC. Its translation is CSARDWRLSSYNEQFF.